These 13 T cell receptor beta chains were all obtained from the same sample, sequenced in a study of T cells in Graves' hyperthyroidism and ophthalmopathy. TCR beta CDR3 regions were amplified from RNA. First-round RT-PCR with HTBI primers amplified the TCR CDR3 region. TCRdb re-called the multiplex PCR reads through MiXCR, storing one row per CDR3 protein. The sample includes 530,000 or so distinct CDR3 sequences, roughly 50% seen only once; the top ten take approximately 8.4%. Sequenced input: peripheral blood or thyroid tissue (not recorded which). These TCRs come from a woman between 18 and 29 years old with Graves' hyperthyroidism.

In its sample, this clonotype was seen many times. V gene TRBV4-3 combines with J gene TRBJ1-2; D possibly corresponds to TRBD1 (6 bases). The CDR3 spans 16 residues. V lost 0 bases to trimming and J lost 5 bases, with 16 bases between them. CDR1 LGHNA and CDR2 YSLEER come from the germline V gene. This chain's CDR3 is CASSQELAGVGYGYTF. DNA for the CDR3: TGCGCCAGCAGCCAAGAATTAGCAGGGGTTGGGTATGGCTACACCTTC.

There are many counts of this clonotype. The genes are TRBV12-3 or TRBV12-4 and TRBJ2-5; 7 nucleotides agree with TRBD1. The length of the CDR3 is 15 residues. Trimming took 4 bases from V and 5 from J; bases not matched to a gene: 10. DNA of the CDR3: TGTGCCAGCAGTTCCTCCGGGACAGCCTCGGAGACCCAGTACTTC. It encodes CASSSSGTASETQYF.

This clonotype was observed at least ten times. The J gene is TRBJ1-3, the V gene TRBV7-2, with D possibly being TRBD1 (6 bases). V lost 5 bases and J lost 2, with 13 bases in between. Looked up from germline, CDR1 is SGHTA and CDR2 is FQGNSA. This CDR3 region has 15 residues. As DNA, the CDR3 is TGTGCCAGCAGCATCTCGGGGGCGCCTGGAAACACCATATATTTT. It yields the protein CASSISGAPGNTIYF.

This clonotype has a count of ten or more. V gene TRBV5-8 combines with J gene TRBJ2-7; the D gene could be TRBD1 or TRBD2 (5 bases each). The V gene's germline CDR1 is SGHTS and CDR2 YDEGEE. This CDR3 is built from 15 residues. V gave up 0 bases and J gave up 3 bases, with 13 bases separating them. The CDR3 here is CASSLDGGRFYEQYF. CDR3 bases: TGTGCCAGCAGCTTGGATGGGGGACGGTTCTACGAGCAGTACTTC.

This chain uses TRBV20-1 with TRBJ2-5; 7 positions agree with TRBD1. The CDR3 totals 13 residues. CDR1 is DFQATT, CDR2 SNEGSKA, per germline (reference sequence). Trimming cost V 6 bases and J 9 bases; bases outside gene matches: 13. The CDR3 protein is CSAPTGSLEPQYF. In DNA form, the CDR3 reads TGCAGTGCGCCGACAGGGTCCTTGGAACCCCAGTACTTC.

The gene calls are TRBV5-4 and TRBJ2-7; tentatively, D is TRBD1 (5 bases). CDR1 and CDR2 from the germline V gene are SGHNT and YYREEE (reference sequence). Trimming cost V 0 bases and J 2 bases, with 12 bases left between them. The CDR3 totals 15 residues. CDR3 DNA: TGTGCCAGCAGCTTGGACAGGTTTGGGACCTACGAGCAGTACTTC. Translation: CASSLDRFGTYEQYF.

This clonotype was counted many times. This rearrangement joins TRBV2 to TRBJ2-2; D possibly corresponds to TRBD1 (5 bases). The CDR3 spans 14 residues. Per the germline V gene, CDR1 is SNHLY and CDR2 is FYNNEI. Trimming left V 4 bases short and J 2 bases short, with 8 bases between. The CDR3 protein is CASSADINTGELFF. In nucleotides, the CDR3 is TGTGCCAGCAGTGCGGACATCAACACCGGGGAGCTGTTTTTT.

In its sample, this clonotype was seen once. A much larger clone differs from this one at a single base, so this may be a read error. The chain recombines TRBV7-2 with TRBJ2-7; D unclear. Germline V CDR1 and CDR2: SGHTA, FQGNSA. CDR3 size: 15 residues. Trimming took 8 bases from V and 0 from J, leaving 17 bases between them. The CDR3 region is CASGSFRQISYEQYF. DNA for the CDR3: TGTGCCAGCGGCTCTTTCCGCCAGATCTCCTACGAGCAGTACTTC.

The chain employs TRBV7-2 and TRBJ2-7; no definite D call. The V and J ends lost 5 bases and 7 bases respectively, with 9 bases between them. Looked up from germline, CDR1 is SGHTA and CDR2 is FQGNSA. The CDR3 is made up of 11 amino acids. CDR3 region: CASSTPSEQYF. The CDR3 DNA follows: TGTGCCAGCAGCACCCCCTCGGAGCAGTACTTC.

This clonotype has ten or more counts. It is unclear where the CDR3 begins or ends on the DNA, so no DNA is shown, and the CDR3 is as TCRdb lists it. The chain is built from TRBV5-1 and TRBJ2-7. The CDR3 sequence runs 15 residues, both termini included. Germline V gene lookup returns CDR1 SGHRS and CDR2 YFSETQ. The CDR3: CASSTSIIGNYEQYF.

This clonotype came up many times. This chain joins TRBV6-1 and TRBJ2-5; 7 nucleotides align to TRBD2. Germline V lookup: CDR1 MNHNS, CDR2 SASEGT. The CDR3 totals 15 residues. With V trimmed by 1 base and J by 5 bases, 7 bases remained unmatched. The CDR3 loop is CASSEGPQGGETQYF. As DNA, the CDR3 is TGTGCCAGCAGTGAAGGGCCCCAGGGAGGGGAGACCCAGTACTTC.

Note on this clonotype: Given a much more abundant clone one base away, this may be a read error. The chain carries TRBV19 and TRBJ2-2; D is unclear. Deletions cut 2 bases from V and 2 bases from J, with 15 bases between. Germline CDR1 reads LNHDA; CDR2 reads SQIVND (reference sequence). CDR3 size: 17 residues. The CDR3 loop is CASSIYGALSNTGELFF. The CDR3 nucleotides are TGTGCCAGTAGTATATATGGCGCGCTATCCAACACCGGGGAGCTGTTTTTT.

The chain links TRBV10-3 to TRBJ2-5, with TRBD2 identical over 11 bases. CDR3 length: 15 residues. The germline V gene encodes CDR1 ENHRY and CDR2 SYGVKD. Losses at the gene ends were 9 bases for V and 6 bases for J; bases not matched to a gene: 12. The CDR3 sequence: CAITTSGASGKTQYF. In DNA form, the CDR3 reads TGTGCCATAACGACTAGCGGGGCCAGTGGAAAGACCCAGTACTTC.